The entry below gives a single T cell receptor (beta chain) sequence along with its context. Repertoires were generated with immunoSEQ multiplex PCR, while TCRdb's copy carries only in-frame clones and drops some. The sample consists of under 250,000 clones, less than 90% of them appearing once. This CDR3 comprises 15 residues. Trimming removed 4 bases from V and 6 bases from J; junction bases left unmatched: 7. The germline CDR1 and CDR2 sequences are SGHRS and YFSETQ. The source of the sample is a study of cytomegalovirus exposure and HLA in healthy donors. The TCR comes from a man younger than 30 in good health and CMV-seropositive. The genes are TRBV5-1 and TRBJ1-2; 12 bases line up with TRBD1. Sequenced material: PBMCs. CDR3 residues: CASSLGTGGADGYTF. CDR3 bases: TGCGCCAGCAGCCTCGGGACAGGGGGCGCGGATGGCTACACCTTC. The whole variable domain, remainder taken from reference TRBV5-1 and TRBJ1-2, is KAGVTQTPRYLIKTRGQQVTLSCSPISGHRSVSWYQQTPGQGLQFLFEYFSETQRNKGNFPGRFSGRQFSNSRSEMNVSTLELGDSALYLCASSLGTGGADGYTFGSGTRLTVV.